This T cell receptor (beta chain) was observed in a study of ipilimumab plus nivolumab after autologous stem cell transplantation listed by TCRdb under 2021. Context from the whole study: Trial patients received a median of about 5 ipilimumab doses and roughly eight nivolumab doses. Primary refractory and relapsed disease were included in the DLBCL cohort, with 18-month progression-free survival of around 88% and 27%, respectively. Patients in the trial were undergoing autologous transplant and had high-risk diffuse large B cell lymphoma, mature T cell lymphoma, or multiple myeloma. The intent-to-treat population of the trial was made up of a few dozen patients. Study-wide findings and limitations: According to the authors, a biologic rationale for studying the approach further came from T cell receptor repertoire, regulatory T cell phenotype and gut microbiota profiles. The authors concluded that, as post-transplant consolidation, combined checkpoint inhibition appeared tolerable.

Comment on this clone: Its recognized antigen is unknown. One base away there is no much larger clone; base qualities are not given.

Checkpoint therapy began 14 to 28 days after autologous transplant, with ipilimumab given at 1 mg/kg intravenously on day 1 of selected weeks. Nivolumab was given at 3 mg/kg intravenously on day 1 of weeks 1, 4, 7, 10, and every two weeks through week 26. Combined checkpoint inhibition with ipilimumab and nivolumab as consolidation after autologous stem cell transplantation was tested in a Phase Ib clinical trial. Libraries came from the immunoSEQ multiplex PCR assay. Held by TCRdb, this immuneACCESS table contains in-frame sequences only and omits some clones. Under half of the omission traces to an unresolved V gene where checked; the cause of the rest is unknown. This sample comprises approximately 84,000 clones, approximately 83% of them detected only once. The ten largest clonotypes hold 2% to 2.5% of the sample. The cysteine opens and the phenylalanine closes a CDR3 of 17 amino acids. Here the CDR3 DNA is all that survives: 51 bases in frame from base 1.

The chain couples TRBV21-1 to TRBJ2-5; the table calls TRBD2, which could not be checked here. TRBV21-1 is a recognized pseudogene. Sample: PBMCs, taken in a trial of ipilimumab plus nivolumab as post-transplant consolidation. This sequence originates from a male donor with diffuse large B-cell lymphoma. This receptor carries the CDR3 CASSLRTSGGAKETQYF. The DNA sequence is as follows: TGTGCCAGCAGCTTAAGGACTAGCGGGGGGGCAAAAGAGACCCAGTACTTC.